This T cell receptor beta chain was recorded in a study of T cells in tumors after PD-1 blockade. Study-level information: Either cemiplimab 350 mg every 2 weeks or pembrolizumab 200 mg every 3 weeks was given. A subset received ongoing vismodegib 150 mg daily alongside anti-PD-1 therapy.

This clone has only a few counts. Its antigen is not known. Tumor or blood genomic DNA was sequenced, with inputs of about 600 ng to 6,004 ng. Whole-study results and caveats: Most post-therapy expanded exhausted CD8+ clones were new, undetected before treatment.

Produced via immunoSEQ multiplex PCR; TCRdb's table is partial and in-frame only. The sample gives about 10,000 clones, roughly three fifths of which show up once; approximately 14% is in the top ten. CDR1 is KGHDR, CDR2 SFDVKD, per germline. Trimming cost V 4 bases and J 5 bases; bases outside gene matches: 10. This CDR3 comprises 16 residues. The chain joins TRBV24-1 to TRBJ2-1; TRBD2 matches 7 bases. The clonotype originates from a human donor with basal cell carcinoma. The sample in question was tumor tissue, obtained after anti-PD-1 treatment. The CDR3 DNA follows: TGTGCCACCAGTGAAAACCGGGGGGTTCGGAACAATGAGCAGTTCTTC. This gives the protein CATSENRGVRNNEQFF.